Here is one T cell receptor beta chain with its context. This sample is part of a study of cytomegalovirus exposure and HLA in healthy donors. The PCR had 60 Vbeta and 13 Jbeta primers. Generated by immunoSEQ multiplex PCR, the TCRdb table keeps only in-frame clones and is missing some. The sample contains some 150,000 clones, 65% to 90% of which appear only once. The CDR3 runs 13 residues. Germline V gene sequence: CDR1 MRHNA, CDR2 SNTAGT. The junction had 2 bases not matched to a gene; V was cut back by 6 bases and J by 1 base. This TCR was sampled from a man aged 45-65 years in good health and CMV-seropositive. The chain combines TRBV6-4 with TRBJ1-1, with 7 bases identical to TRBD1. Sample: PBMCs. The DNA for the CDR3 is TGTGCCAGCAGGGGGACAGAGAACACTGAAGCTTTCTTT. Amino acids: CASRGTENTEAFF.